This T cell receptor beta chain was profiled in a study of T cell responses to AZD1222 COVID-19 vaccine. The CDR3 is 16 amino acids. Per the germline V gene, CDR1 is SGDLS and CDR2 is YYNGEE. Trimming pared 7 bases from V and 0 bases from J, leaving 17 bases between. Study-level results: Scientists sampled the repertoires only once the peak T cell response had passed. Distributed over spike, vaccine-associated CD4 TCRs predominated at 160-218 and 743-854.

Data came from immunoSEQ multiplex PCR; TCRdb stores just in-frame clones and leaves some out. The data hold more than 80,000 clones, with roughly 85% observed a single time. This clone has a single count. Antigen specificity is unknown. The chain uses TRBV9 and TRBJ1-3; D perhaps matches TRBD1 (5 bases). The clonotype comes from an adult who received the AZD1222 COVID-19 vaccine. This specimen consisted of peripheral blood, obtained 28 days after the second AZD1222 dose. The CDR3 bases are TGTGCCAGCGGCTCCGGGGGACCCAGCTCTGGAAACACCATATATTTT. Translating it yields CASGSGGPSSGNTIYF.